This T cell receptor (beta chain) was sequenced in a study of shared clonotypes between healthy human individuals (dated by TCRdb to the early 2020s). For the study in its entirety: A couple of women and three men aged 18 to 49 years were included in the cohort. For each donor, three plates each were used for CD4 naive and CD4 memory, two plates were used for CD8 naive, and one plate was used for CD8 memory. To estimate repertoire size and how much clonotypes are shared between individuals, the study performed deep sequencing of blood TCR repertoires from a few healthy adults. Libraries were prepared and TCR repertoires were sequenced by different laboratories using diverse techniques, in order to increase sequencing depth and limit assay-specific biases. Each donor's leukapheresis produced roughly between about 0.9 and 9.5 billion PBMCs.

On this clone: There is no known antigen for this receptor. The input lacks base qualities; no much larger clone sits a single base away.

Results and caveats for the whole study, not just this receptor: Sampling was restricted to blood, and TCR repertoires in tissue are likely to differ from TCR repertoires in blood. Because the study included only a small number of donors, the genetic and exposure-history diversity represented was limited. Pairwise subsampling indicated that sequencing depth was expected to affect the degree of clonotype sharing among donors. Compared with non-shared clonotypes, the clonotypes found in all four sorted-subset donors had higher generation probabilities. Across a handful of donors, approximately 5% of naive CD4, approximately 3.5% of naive CD8, roughly 2.2% of memory CD4, and approximately 0.4% of memory CD8 clonotypes were shared. Naive subsets generally had larger estimated clonotype richness than memory subsets did. Incomplete sequencing was indicated by rarefaction of sorted-subset datasets, despite the large sequencing depth.

Using the deep immunoSEQ assay, TCR CDR3 regions were amplified from genomic DNA by multiplex PCR. Extracted genomic DNA from each cell subset was spread evenly across all wells of several immunoSEQ 96-well plates, with each plate serving as a replicate. For sorted subsets, each replicate PCR was loaded with 150 to 250 ng genomic DNA, equivalent to 30,000 or so T cell genomes. The purified libraries were quantified using a Qubit 3.0 fluorometer, sized with a Bioanalyzer 2100, and then quantified again using the KAPA Library Quantification kit. A separate single-read 150-cycle Illumina NextSeq 550 flow cell was used to sequence each immunoSEQ 96-well plate. The authors processed their data as follows. Because the immunoSEQ output held only junctional sequences and lacked quality scores, the filtering could not match the filtering applied to full-length reads. Sequences were annotated with PyIR, a Python wrapper for IgBLAST v1.9, using IMGT germline references to assign V/J genes and CDR3. Reads were filtered out if the reads had weak V/J assignments (E-value above 1e-6), no CDR3, stop codons, out-of-frame junctions, or ambiguous translated residues. V3J clonotypes were defined as sequences sharing the same inferred V gene, J gene, and CDR3 amino acid sequence. Percentage overlap between repertoires was computed as shared unique clonotypes divided by the size of the smaller repertoire. Repertoire richness was assessed with RTK rarefaction, the Chao1 estimator, and Recon v2.1 estimates of unobserved clonotypes. Generation probabilities for all TCRbeta clonotypes obtained by the gDNA method from a handful of donors were computed using OLGA. Held by TCRdb, this immuneACCESS table contains in-frame sequences only and omits some clones. Under half of the omission traces to an unresolved V gene where checked; the cause of the rest is unknown. The D gene and trimming were derived from the DNA, and the V and J assignments and clone size from that table. The sample contains 2 million to 2.5 million clones, about nine tenths of them found a single time. The ten largest account for 0.3% to 0.4% of the sample.

V has 3 bases trimmed and J has 2 bases trimmed; junction bases matching no gene number 7. Reading from cysteine to phenylalanine, the CDR3 counts 15 amino acids. Only the CDR3 portion is preserved as DNA: 45 bases, with reading frame beginning at the first base. CDR1 and CDR2, looked up from the germline V gene, are SGDLS and YYNGEE. Donors were healthy HIV-negative adults with no recently reported acute infections or vaccinations. Every donor was a Caucasian adult living in Nashville, Tennessee, USA. Magnetic negative selection was used to enrich CD4+ T cells, after which naive cells were positively selected on CD45RA and the negative fraction became the memory subset. After blood collection by leukapheresis, PBMCs were isolated using Ficoll-Histopaque density gradient centrifugation and then cryopreserved in the vapor phase of liquid nitrogen. Analytical flow cytometry was used to check the purity and quantity of each magnetically sorted T cell population. Each sorted fraction had its genomic DNA isolated and then quantified by UV absorbance on a Nanodrop 2000c.

This TCR derives from a man aged 18 to 30 in good health. Some clones in this sample may be carry-over from other donors' samples. The V and J segments used are TRBV9 and TRBJ1-1, and 7 junction bases match TRBD1. The material sequenced was naive CD4+ T cells from PBMCs. The sample's cell subset or site label, decoded: CD45RA+ positively selected. The nucleotides read TGTGCCAGCAGCGGAAGACAGGGCGTCAACACTGAAGCTTTCTTT. It encodes CASSGRQGVNTEAFF.